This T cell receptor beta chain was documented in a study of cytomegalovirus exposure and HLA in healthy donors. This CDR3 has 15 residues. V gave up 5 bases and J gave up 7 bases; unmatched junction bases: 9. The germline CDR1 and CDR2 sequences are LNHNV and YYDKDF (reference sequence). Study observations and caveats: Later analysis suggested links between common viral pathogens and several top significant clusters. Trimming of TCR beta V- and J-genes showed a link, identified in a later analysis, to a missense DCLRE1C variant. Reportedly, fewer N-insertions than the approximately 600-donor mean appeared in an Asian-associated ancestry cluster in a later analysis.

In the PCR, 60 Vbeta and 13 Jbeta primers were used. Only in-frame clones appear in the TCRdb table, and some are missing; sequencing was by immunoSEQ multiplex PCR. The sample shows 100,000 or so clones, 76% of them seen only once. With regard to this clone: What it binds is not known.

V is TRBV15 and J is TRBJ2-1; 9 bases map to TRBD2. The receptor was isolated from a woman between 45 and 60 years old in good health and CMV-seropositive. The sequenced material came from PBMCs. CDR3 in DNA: TGTGCCACCAGCCGGACTAGGGCGGGGGGGAATGAGCAGTTCTTC. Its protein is CATSRTRAGGNEQFF.